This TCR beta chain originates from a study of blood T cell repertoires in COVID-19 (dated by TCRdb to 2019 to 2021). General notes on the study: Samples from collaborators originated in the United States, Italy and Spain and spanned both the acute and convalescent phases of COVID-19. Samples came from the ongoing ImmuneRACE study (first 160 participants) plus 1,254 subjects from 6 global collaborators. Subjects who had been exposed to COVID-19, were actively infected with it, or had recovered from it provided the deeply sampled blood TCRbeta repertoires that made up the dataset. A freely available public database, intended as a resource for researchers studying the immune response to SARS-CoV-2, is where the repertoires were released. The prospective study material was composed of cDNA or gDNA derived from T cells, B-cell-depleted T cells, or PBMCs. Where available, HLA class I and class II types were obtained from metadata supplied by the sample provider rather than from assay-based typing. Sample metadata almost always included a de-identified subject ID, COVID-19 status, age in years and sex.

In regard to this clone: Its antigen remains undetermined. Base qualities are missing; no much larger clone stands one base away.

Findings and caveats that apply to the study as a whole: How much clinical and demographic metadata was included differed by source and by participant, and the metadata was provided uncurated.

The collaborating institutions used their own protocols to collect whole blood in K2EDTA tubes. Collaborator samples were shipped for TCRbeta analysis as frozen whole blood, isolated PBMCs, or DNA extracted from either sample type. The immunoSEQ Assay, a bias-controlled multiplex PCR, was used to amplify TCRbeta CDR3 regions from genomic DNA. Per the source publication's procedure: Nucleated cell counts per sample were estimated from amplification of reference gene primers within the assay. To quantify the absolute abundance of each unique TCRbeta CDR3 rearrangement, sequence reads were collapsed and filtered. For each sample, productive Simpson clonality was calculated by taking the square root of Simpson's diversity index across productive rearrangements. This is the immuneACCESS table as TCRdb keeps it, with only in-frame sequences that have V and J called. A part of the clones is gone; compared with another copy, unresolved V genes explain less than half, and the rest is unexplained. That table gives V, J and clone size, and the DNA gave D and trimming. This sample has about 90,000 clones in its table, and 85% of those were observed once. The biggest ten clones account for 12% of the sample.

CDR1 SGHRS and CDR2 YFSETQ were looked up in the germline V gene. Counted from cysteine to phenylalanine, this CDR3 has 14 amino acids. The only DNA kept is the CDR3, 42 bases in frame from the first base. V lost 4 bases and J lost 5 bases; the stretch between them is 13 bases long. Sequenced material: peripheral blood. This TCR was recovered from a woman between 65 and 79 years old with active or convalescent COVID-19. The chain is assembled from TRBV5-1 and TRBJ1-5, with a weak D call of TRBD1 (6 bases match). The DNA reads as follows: TGCGCCAGCAGCGGGGGGGCAGGGGATCAGCCCCAGCATTTT. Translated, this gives CASSGGAGDQPQHF.